The clone carrying this T cell receptor beta chain has a single count. These data come from a study of cytomegalovirus exposure and HLA in healthy donors. Study details: As released early, the data held around 80 million unique TCRs from HLA-typed donors.

PCR employed 60 Vbeta and 13 Jbeta primers. The table came from immunoSEQ multiplex PCR; TCRdb's copy has only in-frame clones and leaves some out. The sample holds around 120,000 clones, just under 80% seen once. V gave up 7 bases and J gave up 1 base, with 16 bases separating them. Germline CDR1 reads SNHLY; CDR2 reads FYNNEI. CDR3 length equals 16 residues. The TCR was taken from a woman between 40 and 55 years old in good health and CMV-seronegative. This chain connects TRBV2 to TRBJ2-2; D is unclear. The specimen sequenced was PBMCs. Here the CDR3 DNA reads TGTGCCAGCAACCTACGTGGTCACGGGAACACCGGGGAGCTGTTTTTT. Translation: CASNLRGHGNTGELFF.